This TCR beta chain was obtained from a study of response to subunit inactivated influenza vaccine. Notes on the study in general: Only a handful of new T cells, the authors suggested, are recruited with each seasonal influenza vaccination.

This CDR3 comprises 15 residues. Between the trimmed V and J ends, which lost 6 bases and 3 bases, there was a span of 18 bases. The V gene's germline CDR1 is DFQATT and CDR2 SNEGSKA (reference sequence). TCRdb re-called the RT-PCR reads with MiXCR, one entry per CDR3 protein. Here the sample spans about 800,000 distinct CDR3 sequences, about 20% being singletons. Ten or more counts support this clonotype. Its specificity is unknown. The receptor was derived from a man aged 50 to 59 who received an inactivated influenza vaccine. The source material was PBMCs from blood, sampled approximately 5 days after vaccination. The chain has TRBV20-1 and TRBJ1-5; D gene ambiguous. The CDR3 sequence: CSAVPASTNNQPQHF. Written as DNA, the CDR3 is TGCAGTGCGGTCCCGGCCTCCACTAACAATCAGCCCCAGCATTTT.